Shown below are 29 T cell receptor beta chains from a single sample sequenced in a study of cytotoxic CD8 clonotypes in ibrutinib-treated CLL. The table came from immunoSEQ multiplex PCR; TCRdb's copy has only in-frame clones and leaves some out. The data hold about 26,000 clones, with about 82% observed a single time. This material consisted of PBMCs, taken after 24 months of ibrutinib treatment. The source is a human donor with chronic lymphocytic leukemia.

This clone has more than one count but fewer than ten. The CDR3 DNA sequence: TGTGCCAGCAAGAGTGAGAGCTCCTACAATGAGCAGTTCTTC. Protein sequence: CASKSESSYNEQFF. V usage is TRBV6-1 and J usage is TRBJ2-1; D ambiguous. V gave up 7 bases and J gave up 0 bases, with 10 bases separating them. The CDR3 covers 14 residues. The germline gives CDR1 MNHNS, CDR2 SASEGT.

The chain recombines TRBV9 with TRBJ2-4, with 7 bases matching TRBD1. This CDR3 is 14 amino acids long. The germline V gene has CDR1 SGDLS and CDR2 YYNGEE. V shed 0 bases, J shed 8 bases, and the junction held 5 bases outside the gene matches. The CDR3 loop is CASSVGQGEDIQYF. CDR3 nucleotides: TGTGCCAGCAGCGTAGGACAGGGCGAAGACATTCAGTACTTC.

This clone was detected only once. The V call is TRBV18, the J call TRBJ2-5; 9 positions match TRBD1. This CDR3 region has 13 residues. Trimming took 4 bases from V and 4 from J; bases not matched to a gene: 1. The V gene's germline CDR1 is KGHSH and CDR2 LQKENI. The CDR3 here is CASSQQGAETQYF. CDR3 nucleotide sequence: TGTGCCAGCTCACAACAGGGGGCAGAGACCCAGTACTTC.

This clone was seen a few times. V gene TRBV6-6 combines with J gene TRBJ1-1; no clear D. CDR3 length: 11 amino acids. In germline, CDR1 is MNHNY, CDR2 SVGAGI (reference sequence). V was pared by 2 bases and J by 10 bases, with 8 bases between. The CDR3 sequence: CASSYGLRAFF. In DNA form, the CDR3 reads TGTGCCAGCAGTTACGGCTTGAGAGCTTTCTTT.

The rearrangement joins TRBV15 to TRBJ2-1; 9 bases map to TRBD2. Germline V lookup: CDR1 LNHNV, CDR2 YYDKDF (reference sequence). V dropped 0 bases and J dropped 7; count of bases not matched to a gene: 4. The CDR3 is 15 residues long. CDR3 nucleotide sequence: TGTGCCACCAGCAGAGACCCTAGCGGGGCGAATGAGCAGTTCTTC. It codes for CATSRDPSGANEQFF.

The chain couples TRBV9 to TRBJ2-5, with 8 bases that match TRBD2. This CDR3 is built from 17 residues. V shed 0 bases and J 5 bases; nucleotides not matched to a gene: 12. Germline V gene lookup returns CDR1 SGDLS and CDR2 YYNGEE. The CDR3: CASSVEASGSKGETQYF. The CDR3 DNA follows: TGTGCCAGCAGCGTAGAAGCTAGCGGGTCCAAAGGGGAGACCCAGTACTTC.

This clone has only a few counts. This chain links TRBV27 with TRBJ2-3, with 12 bases fitting TRBD2. There are 15 residues in the CDR3. The junction had 5 bases not matched to a gene; V was cut back by 6 bases and J by 4 bases. Germline V gene data show CDR1 as MNHEY and CDR2 as SMNVEV (reference sequence). This CDR3 is CASRSSGGASDTQYF. CDR3 nucleotides: TGTGCCAGCAGATCTAGCGGGGGGGCCTCAGATACGCAGTATTTT.

In its sample, this clone was seen once. The CDR3 loop reads CASSFTGDGNTIYF. DNA of the CDR3: TGCGCCAGCAGCTTCACGGGGGATGGAAACACCATATATTTT. The V and J genes are TRBV5-1 and TRBJ1-3; D may be TRBD1 (5 bases). This CDR3 has 14 amino acids. V lost 2 bases and J 3 bases, leaving 9 bases between the germline ends. CDR1 and CDR2 from the germline V gene are SGHRS and YFSETQ.

The V and J genes are TRBV14 and TRBJ2-4, with TRBD1 matching over 7 bases. J lost 0 bases, V lost 0 bases, and 5 bases had no gene match. The CDR3 has 17 residues. Germline V gene data show CDR1 as SGHDN and CDR2 as FVKESK. The CDR3 reads CASSQDSAGGAKNIQYF. In DNA form, the CDR3 reads TGTGCCAGCAGCCAAGATTCGGCAGGGGGAGCCAAAAACATTCAGTACTTC.

V usage is TRBV19 and J usage is TRBJ2-1; no clear D. CDR1 is LNHDA, CDR2 SQIVND, per germline (reference sequence). Trimming took off 3 bases at V and 10 bases at J, with 7 bases between the two ends. This CDR3 spans 11 amino acids. The DNA of the CDR3 is TGTGCCAGTAGTATTTTCCAGGAGCAGTTCTTC. Its translation: CASSIFQEQFF.

This clone was counted a few times. The gene calls are TRBV9 and TRBJ1-5, with 7 nucleotides matching TRBD1. The CDR3 is 14 amino acids. Germline CDR1 and CDR2: SGDLS and YYNGEE. The J segment lost 4 bases and the V segment lost 3 bases, leaving 4 bases of the junction unmatched. This chain's CDR3 is CASSASGGNQPQHF. Here the CDR3 DNA reads TGTGCCAGCAGCGCTTCAGGGGGGAATCAGCCCCAGCATTTT.

The rearrangement uses TRBV6-1 and TRBJ1-6, with D unclear. The CDR3 covers 16 residues. V was pared by 6 bases and J by 0 bases, with 12 bases between. Germline V gives CDR1 MNHNS, CDR2 SASEGT. The CDR3 sequence: CASREMMGSYNSPLHF. CDR3 nucleotides: TGTGCCAGCAGAGAAATGATGGGCTCCTATAATTCACCCCTCCACTTT.

This sequence joins TRBV27 and TRBJ1-6, with D possibly being TRBD1 (6 bases). Per the germline V gene, CDR1 is MNHEY and CDR2 is SMNVEV (reference sequence). V was cut by 6 bases and J by 7 bases, with 13 bases left in between. The CDR3 covers 14 residues. The CDR3 DNA reads as TGTGCCAGCAGACGGACAGCCCCAAATTCACCCCTCCACTTT. This encodes CASRRTAPNSPLHF.

CDR3 nucleotide sequence: TGTGCCAGCTCACGCGCAGCCATCACTAACTATGGCTACACCTTC. This sequence encodes CASSRAAITNYGYTF. The chain links TRBV18 to TRBJ1-2; D is ambiguous. CDR3 size: 15 residues. Germline assignment: CDR1 KGHSH and CDR2 LQKENI. V lost 4 bases and J lost 0, with 12 bases in between. The complete variable domain, with remaining parts taken from reference TRBV18 and TRBJ1-2, reads NAGVMQNPRHLVRRRGQEARLRCSPMKGHSHVYWYRQLPEEGLKFMVYLQKENIIDESGMPKERFSAEFPKEGPSILRIQQVVRGDSAAYFCASSRAAITNYGYTFGSGTRLTVV.

CDR3 bases: TGTGCCAGCAGTTACTTTCGGGGTTACACCGGGGAGCTGTTTTTT. As protein: CASSYFRGYTGELFF. The chain is built from TRBV6-5 and TRBJ2-2; a weak D match, TRBD2 (5 bases). This CDR3 contains 15 residues. The germline CDR1 and CDR2 sequences are MNHEY and SVGAGI. The V gene lost 1 base and the J gene lost 3 bases, with 9 bases spanning the gap.

V gene TRBV5-1 combines with J gene TRBJ2-3, with 7 bases matching TRBD1. Germline-derived CDR1 and CDR2 are SGHRS and YFSETQ. The V and J ends lost 2 bases and 5 bases, in that order; junction bases with no gene match: 5. This CDR3 is built from 14 residues. The CDR3 sequence is CASSFQGGLDTQYF. As DNA, the CDR3 is TGCGCCAGCAGCTTCCAAGGGGGCCTAGATACGCAGTATTTT.

The chain links TRBV5-5 to TRBJ2-7, with D perhaps TRBD2 (6 bases). V lost 4 bases, J lost 1 base, and 24 bases lay in between. The CDR3 contains 18 residues. Germline CDR1 reads SGHKS; CDR2 reads YYEKEE (reference sequence). The CDR3 coding sequence is TGTGCCAGCAGCCCCTTTGCGATTGGGAGGTTCTCGTCCTACGAGCAGTACTTC. As protein: CASSPFAIGRFSSYEQYF.

This rearrangement joins TRBV2 to TRBJ1-1; no firm D call. The CDR3 runs to 16 residues. Germline V gives CDR1 SNHLY, CDR2 FYNNEI. V was cut by 0 bases and J by 4 bases, with 15 bases left in between. CDR3: CASSEALSEAGTEAFF. The CDR3 nucleotides are TGTGCCAGCAGTGAAGCGCTTTCAGAGGCGGGCACTGAAGCTTTCTTT.

As for this clone: The junction departs from germline at one end; a sequencing error may be responsible. This rearrangement joins TRBV6-1 to TRBJ1-6, with D perhaps matching TRBD1 (6 bases). The germline V gene has CDR1 MNHNS and CDR2 SASEGT. CDR3 size: 15 residues. CDR3 sequence: CASKTQGPDNSPLHF. CDR3 nucleotide sequence: TGTGCCAGCAAGACACAGGGCCCCGATAACTCACCCCTCCACTTT.

This clone showed up just once. Germline and junction disagree at one end, which may indicate a read error. The chain recombines TRBV5-5 with TRBJ1-1; D remains ambiguous. Germline V gene lookup returns CDR1 SGHKS and CDR2 YYEKEE (reference sequence). CDR3 length equals 15 residues. The CDR3 loop is CASSLAWVQDTEAFF. Here the CDR3 DNA reads TGTGCCAGCAGTTTGGCGTGGGTCCAGGACACTGAAGCTTTCTTT.

This clone is medium-sized within its sample. The gene calls are TRBV13 and TRBJ2-1; 8 bases align to TRBD1. CDR3 length: 15 residues. The junction had 0 bases not matched to a gene; V was cut back by 2 bases and J by 0 bases. Germline assignment: CDR1 PRHDT and CDR2 FYEKMQ (reference sequence). In DNA form, the CDR3 reads TGTGCCAGCAGCTTACAGGGGGCCTCCTACAATGAGCAGTTCTTC. This translates into CASSLQGASYNEQFF.

The chain has TRBV6-5 and TRBJ2-3; D gene unclear. Germline V gene data show CDR1 as MNHEY and CDR2 as SVGAGI. This CDR3 has 15 amino acids. The V end was cut by 0 bases, the J end by 2 bases, with 9 bases between. The CDR3 DNA sequence: TGTGCCAGCAGTTACTCTCCGTCACTCACAGATACGCAGTATTTT. Protein: CASSYSPSLTDTQYF.

The J gene is TRBJ1-5, the V gene TRBV5-1; D uncertain. Germline V gene data show CDR1 as SGHRS and CDR2 as YFSETQ. The germline V and J ends were trimmed by 1 base and 4 bases, with 9 bases remaining between them. The CDR3 is 14 residues long. CDR3 sequence: CASSLFYGNQPQHF. The CDR3 DNA sequence: TGCGCCAGCAGCTTGTTCTATGGAAATCAGCCCCAGCATTTT.

V and J are TRBV5-1 and TRBJ2-5; the match to TRBD2 covers 8 bases. The V segment lost 0 bases and the J segment 5 bases; nucleotides outside the gene matches: 9. Germline values: CDR1 SGHRS, CDR2 YFSETQ. This CDR3 is 16 amino acids long. The CDR3 loop reads CASSLEQAGVGETQYF. CDR3 in DNA: TGCGCCAGCAGCTTGGAGCAAGCGGGGGTGGGCGAGACCCAGTACTTC.

The rearrangement links TRBV10-3 to TRBJ2-2; D unresolved. V lost 8 bases and J lost 7, with 11 bases in between. In germline, CDR1 is ENHRY, CDR2 SYGVKD. The CDR3 is 12 amino acids. CDR3 protein: CAISADGGELFF. CDR3 in DNA: TGTGCCATCTCGGCGGATGGCGGGGAGCTGTTTTTT.

The V and J genes are TRBV15 and TRBJ1-3; D is unresolved. Trimming stripped 1 base from V and 1 base from J, with 11 bases between. Germline CDR1 LNHNV, CDR2 YYDKDF (reference sequence). This CDR3 comprises 16 residues. For the CDR3, the DNA is TGTGCCACCAGCAGAGCTACAGTGGGGTCTGGAAACACCATATATTTT. Translated: CATSRATVGSGNTIYF.

This chain links TRBV11-2 with TRBJ2-7, with 12 bases matching TRBD2. CDR3 size: 15 residues. V lost 5 bases and J lost 4; bases outside the gene matches: 6. Germline lookup yields CDR1 SGHAT and CDR2 FQNNGV. CDR3 DNA sequence: TGTGCCAGCAGCAAAACTAGCGGGGGGTGGTACGAGCAGTACTTC. Translation gives CASSKTSGGWYEQYF.

This rearrangement joins TRBV9 to TRBJ2-1, with 10 positions matching TRBD2. CDR3 size: 16 residues. CDR1 and CDR2 (germline): SGDLS, YYNGEE. Trimming at V came to 4 bases and at J to 2 bases, leaving 6 bases not matched to a gene. The CDR3 DNA follows: TGTGCCAGCAGCCCAACTAGCGGGGTAACCTACAATGAGCAGTTCTTC. It yields the protein CASSPTSGVTYNEQFF.

In this sample, this clone is medium-sized (0.01 to 0.1%). Other nucleotide sequences in the sample specify the same CDR3. This rearrangement joins TRBV11-2 to TRBJ1-2; D gene uncertain. This CDR3 comprises 13 residues. Germline lookup yields CDR1 SGHAT and CDR2 FQNNGV. Trimming left V 1 base short and J 2 bases short, with 5 bases between. Written as DNA, the CDR3 is TGTGCCAGCAGCTTAGGAGGGAACTATGGCTACACCTTC. As protein: CASSLGGNYGYTF.